Each of the 18 T cell receptor beta chains below was sequenced from the same sample in a study of PD-1 blockade in mismatch repair-deficient tumors. This table comes from immunoSEQ multiplex PCR, and its TCRdb copy is limited to in-frame clones, with some not included. The sample includes around 130,000 clones, 88% of them seen just once. The sequencing here drew on peripheral blood, taken just under 74 weeks after starting pembrolizumab. The receptors derive from an adult with mismatch repair-deficient cancer.

This chain connects TRBV9 to TRBJ2-3; 8 bases map to TRBD2. Trimming cost V 4 bases and J 8 bases; bases outside gene matches: 21. This CDR3 contains 18 residues. Germline values: CDR1 SGDLS, CDR2 YYNGEE. CDR3 sequence (DNA): TGTGCCAGCAGCCCCGGACTAGGGACCGGGAGGGATTTTGGTACGCAGTATTTT. It yields the protein CASSPGLGTGRDFGTQYF.

The V and J genes are TRBV27 and TRBJ1-1; 7 nucleotides line up with TRBD1. The CDR3 is 14 amino acids. Germline assignment: CDR1 MNHEY and CDR2 SMNVEV (reference sequence). The V segment lost 5 bases and the J segment 2 bases; nucleotides outside the gene matches: 5. Written as DNA, the CDR3 is TGTGCCAGCAGTACACAGGGGTCAAACACTGAAGCTTTCTTT. Its translation: CASSTQGSNTEAFF.

This rearrangement joins TRBV2 to TRBJ1-2; D gene unclear. Germline V gene sequence: CDR1 SNHLY, CDR2 FYNNEI. There are 13 residues in the CDR3. Trimming stripped 6 bases from V and 8 bases from J, with 16 bases between. CDR3 sequence reads: CASRFTGLEGYTF. As DNA, the CDR3 is TGTGCCAGCAGATTCACTGGATTAGAAGGCTACACCTTC. The variable domain in full, completed from reference TRBV2 and TRBJ1-2, reads EPEVTQTPSHQVTQMGQEVILRCVPISNHLYFYWYRQILGQKVEFLVSFYNNEISEKSEIFDDQFSVERPDGSNFTLKIRSTKLEDSAMYFCASRFTGLEGYTFGSGTRLTVV.

This chain connects TRBV7-9 to TRBJ2-1; D is undetermined. The CDR3 is made up of 12 amino acids. V was cut by 2 bases and J by 10 bases, with 9 bases left in between. Germline V CDR1 and CDR2: SEHNR, FQNEAQ (reference sequence). The CDR3 sequence: CASSLLAGEQFF. The CDR3 bases are TGTGCCAGCAGCTTATTGGCCGGGGAGCAGTTCTTC.

This rearrangement joins TRBV25-1 to TRBJ2-2; possible D gene TRBD2, 5 bases. The germline CDR1 and CDR2 sequences are MGHDK and SYGVNS. Trimming cost V 3 bases and J 3 bases, with 11 bases left between them. The CDR3 runs to 15 residues. CDR3 coding DNA: TGTGCCAGCAGTGATTTCGGGATCGACACCGGGGAGCTGTTTTTT. Protein product: CASSDFGIDTGELFF.

The chain is built from TRBV29-1 and TRBJ2-1; no definite D call. CDR3 length: 15 amino acids. Germline V gene lookup returns CDR1 SQVTM and CDR2 ANQGSEA. The germline V and J ends were trimmed by 3 bases and 0 bases, with 12 bases remaining between them. CDR3 bases: TGCAGCGTTGAGGGGTCACCGAGCTCCTACAATGAGCAGTTCTTC. The encoded protein is CSVEGSPSSYNEQFF.

The chain recombines TRBV28 with TRBJ2-7; 9 nucleotides line up with TRBD2. CDR1 MDHEN and CDR2 SYDVKM come from the germline V gene. With V trimmed by 3 bases and J by 5 bases, 11 bases remained unmatched. CDR3 length: 16 residues. CDR3 residues: CASSFLAGGPSHEQYF. CDR3 sequence (DNA): TGTGCCAGCAGTTTCCTGGCGGGAGGGCCATCCCACGAGCAGTACTTC.

The chain joins TRBV15 to TRBJ2-7; D not resolved. The germline V gene has CDR1 LNHNV and CDR2 YYDKDF (reference sequence). This CDR3 has 11 residues. Trimming stripped 5 bases from V and 0 bases from J, with 2 bases between. The CDR3 loop reads CATSDSYEQYF. The CDR3 coding sequence is TGTGCCACCAGCGACTCCTACGAGCAGTACTTC.

The CDR3, as DNA: TGTGCCAGCAGTTACTCCCGGGGAGGGCGCTACGAGCAGTACTTC. This sequence encodes CASSYSRGGRYEQYF. The chain recombines TRBV6-5 with TRBJ2-7; 7 nucleotides line up with TRBD2. Germline loops: CDR1 MNHEY, CDR2 SVGAGI. The CDR3 covers 15 residues. Trimming cost V 0 bases and J 3 bases; bases outside gene matches: 5.

The rearrangement joins TRBV7-6 to TRBJ2-7; a possible D gene is TRBD1 (5 bases). The CDR3 is 13 amino acids. Germline CDR1 is SGHVS and CDR2 is FNYEAQ. Trimming removed 7 bases at V and 6 bases at J, with 16 bases between. CDR3 loop: CASTQSQGPEQYF. As DNA, the CDR3 is TGTGCCAGCACGCAGAGTCAGGGCCCCGAGCAGTACTTC.

V usage is TRBV29-1 and J usage is TRBJ2-1; maybe TRBD2 (6 bases). This CDR3 has 15 residues. Looked up from germline, CDR1 is SQVTM and CDR2 is ANQGSEA. Deletions cut 3 bases from V and 4 bases from J, with 16 bases between. In DNA form, the CDR3 reads TGCAGCGTTGACCCCGGGGACTCCAATTACAATGAGCAGTTCTTC. Its translation is CSVDPGDSNYNEQFF.

This rearrangement joins TRBV7-9 to TRBJ2-1; TRBD1 or TRBD2 may be the D gene (5 bases each). Germline values: CDR1 SEHNR, CDR2 FQNEAQ (reference sequence). Trimming cost V 1 base and J 7 bases, with 17 bases left between them. There are 16 residues in the CDR3. In DNA, the CDR3 is TGTGCCAGCAGCTTAGTGCCGGTCGGGGCTACGAATGAGCAGTTCTTC. It codes for CASSLVPVGATNEQFF.

The rearrangement uses TRBV9 and TRBJ2-3; D is unresolved. The CDR3 has 17 residues. Trimming cost V 0 bases and J 0 bases, with 14 bases left between them. Germline V lookup: CDR1 SGDLS, CDR2 YYNGEE. The CDR3 DNA reads as TGTGCCAGCAGCGTAGCTACGACGTCTGCTAGCACAGATACGCAGTATTTT. Its translation: CASSVATTSASTDTQYF.

The chain employs TRBV4-1 and TRBJ2-5; TRBD1 or TRBD2 may be the D gene (5 bases each). V was cut by 4 bases and J by 4 bases, with 10 bases left in between. The germline gives CDR1 MGHRA, CDR2 YSYEKL. CDR3 length: 13 amino acids. The DNA of the CDR3 is TGCGCCAGCAGCCGCACGAGGGGAGAGACCCAGTACTTC. Its translation is CASSRTRGETQYF.

This chain uses TRBV4-3 with TRBJ2-3; D may be TRBD1 or TRBD2 (6 bases each). The CDR3 is 14 amino acids. Trimming removed 6 bases from V and 3 bases from J, with 13 bases in between. The germline CDR1 and CDR2 sequences are LGHNA and YSLEER. The CDR3 region is CASSRLGGTDTQYF. The DNA for the CDR3 is TGCGCCAGCAGTCGCTTAGGGGGGACAGATACGCAGTATTTT.

V usage is TRBV9 and J usage is TRBJ2-3; 8 positions agree with TRBD2. Trimming removed 0 bases from V and 1 base from J; junction bases left unmatched: 4. This CDR3 comprises 16 residues. The V gene's germline CDR1 is SGDLS and CDR2 YYNGEE. The CDR3 loop reads CASSVVPAGGTDTQYF. CDR3 sequence (DNA): TGTGCCAGCAGCGTAGTCCCAGCGGGGGGCACAGATACGCAGTATTTT.

The J gene is TRBJ1-2, the V gene TRBV2; 12 bases agree with TRBD1. After removal of 0 bases from V and 8 bases from J, the junction contained 7 bases not matched to a gene. This CDR3 region has 16 residues. Germline V gene sequence: CDR1 SNHLY, CDR2 FYNNEI. The CDR3 region is CASSEAGTGGMRGYTF. The DNA of the CDR3 is TGTGCCAGCAGTGAAGCTGGGACAGGGGGCATGAGAGGCTACACCTTC. Looking up the rest from reference TRBV2 and TRBJ1-2 gives the full variable domain: EPEVTQTPSHQVTQMGQEVILRCVPISNHLYFYWYRQILGQKVEFLVSFYNNEISEKSEIFDDQFSVERPDGSNFTLKIRSTKLEDSAMYFCASSEAGTGGMRGYTFGSGTRLTVV.

This chain joins TRBV5-4 and TRBJ2-1, with TRBD1 matching 7 bases. CDR3 length equals 14 residues. Germline CDR1 is SGHNT and CDR2 is YYREEE (reference sequence). Losses at the gene ends were 3 bases for V and 2 bases for J; bases not matched to a gene: 2. CDR3 in amino acids: CASSSGQTYNEQFF. The CDR3 DNA is TGTGCCAGCAGCTCGGGACAGACCTACAATGAGCAGTTCTTC.